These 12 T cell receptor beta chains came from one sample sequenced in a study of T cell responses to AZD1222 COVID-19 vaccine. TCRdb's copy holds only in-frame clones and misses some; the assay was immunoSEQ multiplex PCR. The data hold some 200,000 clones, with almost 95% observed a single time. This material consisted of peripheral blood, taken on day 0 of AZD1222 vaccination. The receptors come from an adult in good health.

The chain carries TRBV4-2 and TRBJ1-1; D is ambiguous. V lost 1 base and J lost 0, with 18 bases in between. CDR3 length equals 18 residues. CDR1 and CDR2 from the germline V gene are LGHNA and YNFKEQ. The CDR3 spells CASSQVKFDVQMNTEAFF. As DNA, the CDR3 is TGTGCCAGCAGCCAAGTTAAGTTTGATGTACAGATGAACACTGAAGCTTTCTTT.

CDR3 nucleotides: TGTGCCAGCAGACAAAAGGGACGGGATAATGAAAAACTGTTTTTT. It is translated as CASRQKGRDNEKLFF. The genes are TRBV6-5 and TRBJ1-4, with a tentative D call TRBD1 (5 bases). The V end was cut by 6 bases, the J end by 4 bases, with 15 bases between. CDR3 length equals 15 residues. CDR1 MNHEY and CDR2 SVGAGI come from the germline V gene.

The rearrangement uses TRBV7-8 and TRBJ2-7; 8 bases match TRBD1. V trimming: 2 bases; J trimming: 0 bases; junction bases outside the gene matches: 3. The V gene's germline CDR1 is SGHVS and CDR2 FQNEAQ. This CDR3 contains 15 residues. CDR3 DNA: TGTGCCAGCAGCTTAAGACAGGGGCTCTCCTACGAGCAGTACGTC. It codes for CASSLRQGLSYEQYV.

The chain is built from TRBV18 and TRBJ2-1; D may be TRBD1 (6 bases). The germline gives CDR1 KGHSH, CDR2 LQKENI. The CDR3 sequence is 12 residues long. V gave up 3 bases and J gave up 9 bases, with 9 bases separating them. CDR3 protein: CASSPGQSEQFF. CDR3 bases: TGTGCCAGCTCACCCGGACAGTCTGAGCAGTTCTTC.

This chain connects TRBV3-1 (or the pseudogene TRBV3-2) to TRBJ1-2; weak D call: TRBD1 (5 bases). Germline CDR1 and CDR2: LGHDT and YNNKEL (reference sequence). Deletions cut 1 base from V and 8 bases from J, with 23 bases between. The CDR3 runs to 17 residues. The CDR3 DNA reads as TGTGCCAGCAGCCAAGTTCGGCAGGGAATTGCCGGTTTAGGCTACACCTTC. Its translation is CASSQVRQGIAGLGYTF.

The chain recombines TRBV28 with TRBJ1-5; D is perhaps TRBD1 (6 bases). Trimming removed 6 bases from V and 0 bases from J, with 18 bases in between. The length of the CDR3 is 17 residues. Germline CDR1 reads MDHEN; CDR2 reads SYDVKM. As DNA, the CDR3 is TGTGCCAGCAGCTTTAGACAGGTACCGTATAGCAATCAGCCCCAGCATTTT. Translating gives CASSFRQVPYSNQPQHF.

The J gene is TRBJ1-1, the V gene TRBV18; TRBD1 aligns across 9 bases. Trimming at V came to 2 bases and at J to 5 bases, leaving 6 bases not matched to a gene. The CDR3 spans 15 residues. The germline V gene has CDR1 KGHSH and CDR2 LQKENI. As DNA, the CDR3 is TGTGCCAGCTCACCAAAAGGGACAGGGTATACTGAAGCTTTCTTT. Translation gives CASSPKGTGYTEAFF.

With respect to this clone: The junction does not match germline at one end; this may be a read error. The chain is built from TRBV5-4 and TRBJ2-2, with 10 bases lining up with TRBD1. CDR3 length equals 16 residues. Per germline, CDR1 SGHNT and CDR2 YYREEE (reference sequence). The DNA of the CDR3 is TGTGCCAGCAGCTTCGGGGGACAGGGGAACCCCGGGGAGCTGTTTTTT. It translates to CASSFGGQGNPGELFF.

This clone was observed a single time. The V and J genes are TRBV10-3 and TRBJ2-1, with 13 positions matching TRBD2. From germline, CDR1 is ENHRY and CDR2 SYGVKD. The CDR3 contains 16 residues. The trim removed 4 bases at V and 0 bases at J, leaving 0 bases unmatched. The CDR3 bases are TGTGCCATCAGTGGGACTAGCGGGAGCTCCTACAATGAGCAGTTCTTC. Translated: CAISGTSGSSYNEQFF.

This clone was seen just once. The CDR3 coding sequence is TGTGCCAGTATGCGACGGCCTGAGGTAGCGGGAGGGAGATGGAGCTCCTACAATGAGCAGTTCTTC. This translates into CASMRRPEVAGGRWSSYNEQFF. The chain uses TRBV19 and TRBJ2-1, with 11 bases matching TRBD2. From germline, CDR1 is LNHDA and CDR2 SQIVND (reference sequence). The CDR3 has 22 residues. J lost 0 bases, V lost 7 bases, and 23 bases had no gene match.

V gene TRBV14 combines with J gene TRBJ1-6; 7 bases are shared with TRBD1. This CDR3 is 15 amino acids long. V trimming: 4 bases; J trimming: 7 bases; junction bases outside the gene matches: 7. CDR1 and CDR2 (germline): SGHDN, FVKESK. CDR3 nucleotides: TGTGCCAGCAGCCTCGGGGGGACAGCGAATTCACCCCTCCACTTT. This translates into CASSLGGTANSPLHF. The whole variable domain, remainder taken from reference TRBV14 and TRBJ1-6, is EAGVTQFPSHSVIEKGQTVTLRCDPISGHDNLYWYRRVMGKEIKFLLHFVKESKQDESGMPNNRFLAERTGGTYSTLKVQPAELEDSGVYFCASSLGGTANSPLHFGNGTRLTVT.

The DNA for the CDR3 is TGTGCCAGCAGTCGGATGGGACAGGGGGCTTTCTCTGGAAACACCATATATTTT. Its translation is CASSRMGQGAFSGNTIYF. J is TRBJ1-3 and V is TRBV6-2 or TRBV6-3; 12 nucleotides align to TRBD1. The CDR3 consists of 18 residues. With V trimmed by 5 bases and J by 0 bases, 8 bases remained unmatched. CDR1 MNHEY and CDR2 SVGEGT come from the germline V gene.